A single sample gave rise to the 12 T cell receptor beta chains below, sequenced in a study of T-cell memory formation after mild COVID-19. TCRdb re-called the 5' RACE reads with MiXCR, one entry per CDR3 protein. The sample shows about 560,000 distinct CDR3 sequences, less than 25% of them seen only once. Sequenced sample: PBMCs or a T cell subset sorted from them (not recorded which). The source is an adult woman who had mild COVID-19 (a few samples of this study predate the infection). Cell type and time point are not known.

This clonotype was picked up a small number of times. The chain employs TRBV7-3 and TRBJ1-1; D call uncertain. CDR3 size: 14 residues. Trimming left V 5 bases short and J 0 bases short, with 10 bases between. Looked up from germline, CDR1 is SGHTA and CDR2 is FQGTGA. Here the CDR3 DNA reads TGTGCCAGCAGCCCCGCGTCAGTGAACACTGAAGCTTTCTTT. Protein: CASSPASVNTEAFF.

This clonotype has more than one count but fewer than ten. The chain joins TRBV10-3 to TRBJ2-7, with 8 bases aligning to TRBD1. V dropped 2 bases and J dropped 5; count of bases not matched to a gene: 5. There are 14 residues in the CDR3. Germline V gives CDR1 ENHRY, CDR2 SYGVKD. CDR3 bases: TGTGCCATCAGTGAGGGCAGACAGGGGAACGAGCAGTACTTC. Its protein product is CAISEGRQGNEQYF.

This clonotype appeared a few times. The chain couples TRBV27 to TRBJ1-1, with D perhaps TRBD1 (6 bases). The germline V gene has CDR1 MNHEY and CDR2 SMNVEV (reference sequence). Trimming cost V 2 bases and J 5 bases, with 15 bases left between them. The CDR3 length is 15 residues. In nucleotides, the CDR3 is TGTGCCAGCAGTTTAGGGGGCCTAGGGGGGACTGAAGCTTTCTTT. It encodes CASSLGGLGGTEAFF.

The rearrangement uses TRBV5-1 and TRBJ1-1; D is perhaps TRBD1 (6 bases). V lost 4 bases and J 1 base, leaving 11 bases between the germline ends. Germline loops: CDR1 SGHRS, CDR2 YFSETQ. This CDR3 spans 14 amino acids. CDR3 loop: CASSSGTTNTEAFF. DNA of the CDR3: TGCGCCAGCAGCAGCGGGACAACGAACACTGAAGCTTTCTTT. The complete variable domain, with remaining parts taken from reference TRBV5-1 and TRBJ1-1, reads KAGVTQTPRYLIKTRGQQVTLSCSPISGHRSVSWYQQTPGQGLQFLFEYFSETQRNKGNFPGRFSGRQFSNSRSEMNVSTLELGDSALYLCASSSGTTNTEAFFGQGTRLTVV.

CDR3 sequence (DNA): TGCGCCAGCAGCTTTGCTGGTCCAGCGGGGAACGCGAACACCGGGGAGCTGTTTTTT. Amino acid sequence: CASSFAGPAGNANTGELFF. V usage is TRBV5-1 and J usage is TRBJ2-2, with TRBD2 matching 7 bases. This CDR3 region has 19 residues. Germline V lookup: CDR1 SGHRS, CDR2 YFSETQ. V was pared by 2 bases and J by 0 bases, with 13 bases of the junction left unmatched.

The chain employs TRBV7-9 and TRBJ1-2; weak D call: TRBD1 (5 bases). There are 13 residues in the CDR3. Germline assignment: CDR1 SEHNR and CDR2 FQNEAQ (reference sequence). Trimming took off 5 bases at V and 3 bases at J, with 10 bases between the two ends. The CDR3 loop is CASSTTDYYGYTF. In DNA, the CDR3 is TGTGCCAGCAGCACGACAGACTACTATGGCTACACCTTC.

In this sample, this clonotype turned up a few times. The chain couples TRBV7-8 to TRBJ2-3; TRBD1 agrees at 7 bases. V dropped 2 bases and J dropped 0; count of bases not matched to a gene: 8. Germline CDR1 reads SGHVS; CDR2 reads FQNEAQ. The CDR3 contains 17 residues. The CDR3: CASSLYWGQSSTDTQYF. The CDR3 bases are TGTGCCAGCAGCTTATATTGGGGACAGAGTAGCACAGATACGCAGTATTTT.

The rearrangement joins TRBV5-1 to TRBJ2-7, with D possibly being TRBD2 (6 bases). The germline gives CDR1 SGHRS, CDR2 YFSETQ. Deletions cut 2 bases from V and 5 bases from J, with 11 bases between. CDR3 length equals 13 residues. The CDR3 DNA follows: TGCGCCAGCAGCTTCGAACTAGCAAACGAGCAGTACTTC. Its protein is CASSFELANEQYF.

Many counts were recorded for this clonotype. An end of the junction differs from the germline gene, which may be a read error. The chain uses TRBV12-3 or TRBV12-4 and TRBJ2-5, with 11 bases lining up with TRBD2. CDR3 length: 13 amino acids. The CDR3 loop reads CASSLAGGSTQYF. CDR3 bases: TGTGCCAGCAGTCTAGCGGGAGGTTCTACCCAGTACTTC.

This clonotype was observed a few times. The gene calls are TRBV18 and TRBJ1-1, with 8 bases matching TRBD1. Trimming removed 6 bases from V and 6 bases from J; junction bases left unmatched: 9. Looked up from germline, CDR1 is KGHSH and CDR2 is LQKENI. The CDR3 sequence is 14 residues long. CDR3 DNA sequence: TGTGCCAGCTCCTCCAGGGGGCTGGGGCCTGAAGCTTTCTTT. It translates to CASSSRGLGPEAFF.

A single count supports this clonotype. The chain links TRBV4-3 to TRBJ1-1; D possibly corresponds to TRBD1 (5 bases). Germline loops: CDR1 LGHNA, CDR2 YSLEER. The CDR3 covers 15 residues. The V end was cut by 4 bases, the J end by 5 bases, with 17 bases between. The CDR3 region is CASSPIGAGRTEAFF. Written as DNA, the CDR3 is TGCGCCAGCAGCCCGATCGGGGCAGGGCGGACTGAAGCTTTCTTT.

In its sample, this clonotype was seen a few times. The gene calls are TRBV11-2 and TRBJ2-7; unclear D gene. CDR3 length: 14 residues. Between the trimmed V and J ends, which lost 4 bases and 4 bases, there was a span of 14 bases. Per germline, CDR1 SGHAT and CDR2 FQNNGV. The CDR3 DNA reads TGTGCCAGCAGCTCCGACCAGCGCTATTACGAGCAGTACTTC. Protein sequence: CASSSDQRYYEQYF.